What follows are 17 T cell receptor beta chains derived from one specimen sequenced in a study of blood T cells in healthy people across ages. Combining a sample-barcoded 5' primer with a J-beta primer mix, a second PCR ran for 7 to 11 cycles. TCRdb reprocessed the 5' RACE reads with MiXCR, giving one entry per CDR3 protein. The sample has 850,000 to 1,000,000 distinct CDR3 sequences, around 46% seen once. Sequenced input: blood. Receptor source: a man aged 25 to 40 in good health.

This chain joins TRBV6-5 and TRBJ2-3; 12 nucleotides line up with TRBD2. This CDR3 is built from 16 residues. Germline values: CDR1 MNHEY, CDR2 SVGAGI. Germline trimming cut 4 bases from V and 3 bases from J; bases unmatched to any gene: 5. In DNA, the CDR3 is TGTGCCAGCAGTTTCCTAGGACTAGCGGGGACAGATACGCAGTATTTT. Amino acid sequence: CASSFLGLAGTDTQYF.

The sample holds a few counts of this clonotype. The chain recombines TRBV20-1 with TRBJ1-5; the match to TRBD1 covers 8 bases. The CDR3 is 15 amino acids. The V gene end was trimmed by 5 bases and the J gene end by 0 bases; junction bases not matched to a gene: 6. The V gene's germline CDR1 is DFQATT and CDR2 SNEGSKA (reference sequence). The CDR3 nucleotides are TGCAGTGCTGCCCAAGACAGGGGTAGCAATCAGCCCCAGCATTTT. Its protein product is CSAAQDRGSNQPQHF.

The chain uses TRBV20-1 and TRBJ1-1, with 7 bases that match TRBD1. Germline V gives CDR1 DFQATT, CDR2 SNEGSKA (reference sequence). V trimming: 6 bases; J trimming: 0 bases; junction bases outside the gene matches: 10. There are 15 residues in the CDR3. The CDR3 is CSARLRTGMNTEAFF. The CDR3, as DNA: TGCAGTGCCCGACTAAGGACAGGCATGAACACTGAAGCTTTCTTT.

The chain uses TRBV7-2 and TRBJ2-7; D ambiguous. V shed 5 bases and J shed 7 bases, with 12 bases lying between them. Germline CDR1 SGHTA, CDR2 FQGNSA. The CDR3 has 12 amino acids. This chain's CDR3 is CASSESGVEQYF. The CDR3 coding sequence is TGTGCCAGCAGCGAAAGTGGCGTAGAGCAGTACTTC.

This clonotype appeared a few times. The V gene is TRBV27, the J gene TRBJ1-5, with 7 nucleotides matching TRBD1. The CDR3 is 16 amino acids. Germline V gene sequence: CDR1 MNHEY, CDR2 SMNVEV (reference sequence). J gave up 6 bases and V 0 bases, and 8 bases lay outside the gene matches. CDR3 nucleotides: TGTGCCAGCAGTTTATCCGGGCAGGGGGGTGGTCAGCCCCAGCATTTT. Residues: CASSLSGQGGGQPQHF.

The CDR3 region has the DNA TGTGCCAGCAGTCTGACCGGGACTAGCGGGGCAGATACGCAGTATTTT. This sequence encodes CASSLTGTSGADTQYF. V gene TRBV6-5 combines with J gene TRBJ2-3, with 13 bases matching TRBD2. Germline CDR1 and CDR2: MNHEY and SVGAGI. J was trimmed by 4 bases and V by 5 bases; bases with no gene match: 6. This CDR3 is 16 amino acids long.

This rearrangement joins TRBV4-2 to TRBJ2-6; unclear D gene. Trimming took off 0 bases at V and 0 bases at J, with 6 bases between the two ends. Germline lookup yields CDR1 LGHNA and CDR2 YNFKEQ. This CDR3 is 16 amino acids long. CDR3: CASSQEWGSGANVLTF. The CDR3, as DNA: TGTGCCAGCAGCCAAGAATGGGGCTCTGGGGCCAACGTCCTGACTTTC.

This rearrangement joins TRBV20-1 to TRBJ2-3; 9 bases fit TRBD2. From germline, CDR1 is DFQATT and CDR2 SNEGSKA (reference sequence). J was trimmed by 2 bases and V by 0 bases; bases with no gene match: 12. The CDR3 spans 18 residues. The CDR3 DNA follows: TGCAGTGCTAGAGATCTGGCGAGAGAGCGGGGGGACACAGATACGCAGTATTTT. Its protein is CSARDLARERGDTDTQYF.

This clonotype has at least ten counts. V usage is TRBV6-5 and J usage is TRBJ2-4, with TRBD1 as a possible D gene (6 bases). Germline CDR1 and CDR2: MNHEY and SVGAGI. With 6 bases removed from V and 0 bases from J, the gap between germline ends came to 15 bases. The CDR3 contains 16 residues. As DNA, the CDR3 is TGTGCCAGCAGGCCAAACCAGGGGCTAGCCAAAAACATTCAGTACTTC. Amino acids: CASRPNQGLAKNIQYF.

This clonotype was recorded at least ten times. V usage is TRBV20-1 and J usage is TRBJ2-5, with 7 bases fitting TRBD1. The trim removed 6 bases at V and 7 bases at J, leaving 8 bases unmatched. Germline-derived CDR1 and CDR2 are DFQATT and SNEGSKA (reference sequence). The CDR3 has 12 residues. In nucleotides, the CDR3 is TGCAGTGCCTTGACAGGGACGTGGACCCAGTACTTC. Amino acid sequence: CSALTGTWTQYF.

On this clonotype itself: The junction departs from germline at one end; a sequencing error may be responsible. The CDR3 sequence is CSVEEDGQIYDYTF. CDR3 coding DNA: TGCAGCGTTGAAGAAGATGGACAGATCTATGACTACACCTTC. This chain connects TRBV29-1 to TRBJ1-2; perhaps TRBD1 as D (6 bases). Germline loops: CDR1 SQVTM, CDR2 ANQGSEA. The CDR3 has 14 amino acids.

This chain links TRBV4-3 with TRBJ1-4; D is undetermined. CDR3 length: 17 amino acids. The germline gives CDR1 LGHNA, CDR2 YSLEER. V was pared by 3 bases and J by 3 bases, with 17 bases between. The CDR3 sequence: CASSHLPGHSANEKLFF. In DNA form, the CDR3 reads TGCGCCAGCAGCCACCTACCGGGCCATTCGGCTAATGAAAAACTGTTTTTT.

The chain combines TRBV27 with TRBJ2-5, with D possibly TRBD2 on 5 matching bases. Trimming shortened V by 0 bases and J by 4 bases, and 15 bases separated the two germline ends. CDR1 is MNHEY and CDR2 is SMNVEV in the germline V gene (reference sequence). The CDR3 is 16 amino acids. The CDR3 reads CASSLSRRLSGETQYF. The CDR3 DNA is TGTGCCAGCAGTTTATCTAGGCGACTAAGCGGAGAGACCCAGTACTTC.

Remarks on this clonotype: Since a much larger clone is just one base distant, this may be a read error. The chain combines TRBV29-1 with TRBJ2-5; possibly TRBD2 for D (5 bases). CDR1 SQVTM and CDR2 ANQGSEA come from the germline V gene. V lost 3 bases to trimming and J lost 1 base, with 12 bases between them. The CDR3 contains 14 residues. CDR3 DNA: TGCAGCGTTGATTCCGGGGAGATCCAAGAGACCCAGTACTTC. This translates into CSVDSGEIQETQYF. Full variable domain (missing parts from reference TRBV29-1 and TRBJ2-5): SAVISQKPSRDICQRGTSLTIQCQVDSQVTMMFWYRQQPGQSLTLIATANQGSEATYESGFVIDKFPISRPNLTFSTLTVSNMSPEDSSIYLCSVDSGEIQETQYFGPGTRLLVL.

This clonotype came up a few times. The chain has TRBV7-2 and TRBJ2-1, with D possibly matching TRBD1 (6 bases). Per the germline V gene, CDR1 is SGHTA and CDR2 is FQGNSA. This CDR3 has 13 residues. V was clipped by 6 bases and J by 6 bases, with 12 bases between them. The CDR3: CASRNRQVNEQFF. The CDR3, as DNA: TGTGCCAGCAGAAATAGACAGGTCAATGAGCAGTTCTTC.

This clonotype was observed many times. V gene TRBV7-2 combines with J gene TRBJ1-4; D may be TRBD1 (6 bases). Trimming shortened V by 0 bases and J by 7 bases, and 21 bases separated the two germline ends. The germline CDR1 and CDR2 sequences are SGHTA and FQGNSA. CDR3 size: 18 residues. CDR3 sequence reads: CASSLAGGTGRVFEKLFF. CDR3 nucleotides: TGTGCCAGCAGCTTAGCCGGTGGTACAGGGCGAGTCTTTGAAAAACTGTTTTTT. Variable domain in full (rest from reference TRBV7-2 and TRBJ1-4): GAGVSQSPSNKVTEKGKDVELRCDPISGHTALYWYRQSLGQGLEFLIYFQGNSAPDKSGLPSDRFSAERTGGSVSTLTIQRTQQEDSAVYLCASSLAGGTGRVFEKLFFGSGTQLSVL.

With respect to this clonotype: This may arise from a read error, as a much more abundant clone is one base away. The chain has TRBV12-3 or TRBV12-4 and TRBJ2-5; tentatively, D is TRBD2 (5 bases). Trimming removed 8 bases at V and 1 base at J, with 11 bases between. There are 13 residues in the CDR3. The CDR3 region is CASGETLQETQYF. The DNA of the CDR3 is TGTGCCAGCGGGGAGACACTCCAAGAGACCCAGTACTTC.